This TCR beta chain was identified in a study of blood T cells in healthy people across ages. This clonotype was recorded only once. Primers used in a second PCR of about 7 to 12 cycles were a sample-barcoded 5' primer and a J-beta primer mix. TCRdb processed the 5' RACE reads anew with MiXCR; each CDR3 protein has one entry. The sample has hundreds of thousands of distinct CDR3 sequences, roughly 25% seen once. These same records also appear under a second study, on T cells of mothers and their children. That source adds: It was related mother-child pairs that showed slightly higher overlap than unrelated pairs, without reaching significance.

The specimen was blood. The source is a boy aged 10-17 years in good health.

The CDR3 DNA follows: TGCGCCAGCAGCTTCGAGGGTCAACTAGACTATGGCTACACCTTC. Protein product: CASSFEGQLDYGYTF. The chain combines TRBV5-1 with TRBJ1-2; the D is unclear. The V and J ends lost 2 bases and 3 bases respectively, with 14 bases between them. Germline assignment: CDR1 SGHRS and CDR2 YFSETQ. The CDR3 has 15 amino acids.